The 9 T cell receptor beta chains below come from one sample, sequenced in a study of graft-versus-host responses after intestinal transplantation. Using immunoSEQ multiplex PCR, the repertoire was profiled, and TCRdb retains in-frame clones only, with some absent. The sample contains roughly 100,000 clones, over 85% of which appear only once. Their target antigens are unknown. Sample: unstimulated CD8+ T cells sorted from spleen or lymph node cells, taken before intestinal transplant. These TCRs come from a human donor who received an intestinal transplant.

The chain couples TRBV18 to TRBJ1-6; D unclear. The CDR3 consists of 16 residues. V lost 9 bases to trimming and J lost 2 bases, with 17 bases between them. Germline-derived CDR1 and CDR2 are KGHSH and LQKENI. CDR3 residues: CASISERATYNSPLHF. For the CDR3, the DNA is TGTGCCAGTATTTCGGAGAGGGCAACCTATAATTCACCCCTCCACTTT.

The chain carries TRBV28 and TRBJ2-5; 14 bases fit TRBD2. The CDR3 extends over 18 amino acids. J gave up 2 bases and V 5 bases, and 10 bases lay outside the gene matches. Germline V CDR1 and CDR2: MDHEN, SYDVKM. CDR3 nucleotide sequence: TGTGCCAGCAGTCACGCCGGGACTAGCGGGGGCCTACAAGAGACCCAGTACTTC. This translates into CASSHAGTSGGLQETQYF.

The genes are TRBV11-3 and TRBJ2-7; D perhaps matches TRBD1 (5 bases). The CDR3 is 15 amino acids. V lost 3 bases and J lost 0, with 12 bases in between. CDR1 and CDR2 (germline): SGHNT, YENEEA. The CDR3 loop is CASSFGAGISYEQYF. The CDR3 DNA follows: TGTGCCAGCAGCTTCGGCGCAGGGATCTCCTACGAGCAGTACTTC. The variable domain in full, completed from reference TRBV11-3 and TRBJ2-7, reads EAGVVQSPRYKIIEKKQPVAFWCNPISGHNTLYWYLQNLGQGPELLIRYENEEAVDDSQLPKDRFSAERLKGVDSTLKIQPAELGDSAVYLCASSFGAGISYEQYFGPGTRLTVT.

V is TRBV18 and J is TRBJ2-5; D unclear. The J call may be wrong; the DNA end is better matched by TRBJ2-7. Germline CDR1 reads KGHSH; CDR2 reads LQKENI. The CDR3 sequence is 14 residues long. The CDR3 region is CASSPPSPSYEQYF. CDR3 nucleotides: TGTGCCAGCTCACCACCCTCACCCTCCTACGAGCAGTACTTC.

The chain has TRBV5-1 and TRBJ2-1, with 7 positions matching TRBD2. CDR3 size: 15 residues. Per the germline V gene, CDR1 is SGHRS and CDR2 is YFSETQ. Losses at the gene ends were 5 bases for V and 2 bases for J; bases not matched to a gene: 7. CDR3 protein: CASSLSGGTYNEQFF. In DNA, the CDR3 is TGCGCCAGCAGTCTATCGGGAGGTACCTACAATGAGCAGTTCTTC.

V gene TRBV6-5 combines with J gene TRBJ1-2; perhaps TRBD1 as D (5 bases). V shed 6 bases and J shed 8 bases, with 10 bases lying between them. Germline assignment: CDR1 MNHEY and CDR2 SVGAGI. This CDR3 has 11 residues. CDR3 DNA: TGTGCCAGCAGCGGGGGGTTAGGCTACACCTTC. The encoded protein is CASSGGLGYTF.

DNA for the CDR3: TGTGCCAGCAGTTACGGTGGAACTGAAGCTTTCTTT. Its protein product is CASSYGGTEAFF. V and J are TRBV6-5 and TRBJ1-1; D gene unclear. This CDR3 has 12 amino acids. Germline CDR1 is MNHEY and CDR2 is SVGAGI. Trimming pared 2 bases from V and 5 bases from J, leaving 6 bases between.

The chain employs TRBV2 and TRBJ2-7; 8 bases map to TRBD1. The V gene's germline CDR1 is SNHLY and CDR2 FYNNEI. CDR3 length: 18 amino acids. With V trimmed by 2 bases and J by 2 bases, 14 bases remained unmatched. CDR3 amino acids: CASSENVPGQDYTYEQYF. The CDR3 nucleotides are TGTGCCAGCAGTGAAAATGTACCGGGACAGGACTACACCTACGAGCAGTACTTC.

This clone was recorded only once. V and J are TRBV6-9 and TRBJ1-2; a weak D match, TRBD1 (6 bases). CDR3 length: 14 amino acids. V lost 4 bases, J lost 8 bases, and 17 bases lay in between. CDR1 is MNHGY and CDR2 is SVAAGI in the germline V gene. The CDR3 region is CASSSDPEGGGYTF. The CDR3 DNA is TGTGCCAGCAGTTCAGACCCTGAAGGGGGGGGCTACACCTTC.